This entry is about one TCR beta chain. It lacks a known antigen. Base qualities are not provided; no much larger clone lies one nucleotide away. One collaborating source in Seattle enrolled patients during active infection and followed them longitudinally through the course of disease. The collaborating institutions used their own protocols to collect whole blood in K2EDTA tubes. For TCRbeta analysis, collaborators shipped samples as frozen whole blood, isolated PBMCs, or DNA extracted from either of those sample types. Trimming accounts for 0 bases at V and 6 bases at J, while the number of junction bases matched to no gene is 10. The CDR3 holds 16 amino acids from the cysteine to the phenylalanine. The entry retains the CDR3 DNA only, 48 bases that are in frame from base 1. CDR1 and CDR2, looked up from the germline V gene (reference sequence), are GTSNPN and SVGIG. This entry belongs to a study of blood T cell repertoires in COVID-19 (TCRdb year 2020). Regarding the research as a whole: Samples covering the acute and convalescent phases of COVID-19 were provided by collaborators in the United States, Italy and Spain. The prospective study material was composed of cDNA or gDNA derived from T cells, B-cell-depleted T cells, or PBMCs. The dataset comprised deeply sampled blood TCRbeta repertoires from subjects exposed to, actively infected with, or recovered from COVID-19. The repertoires were released in a freely available public database intended as a resource for research on the immune response to SARS-CoV-2. The samples were drawn from the first 160 participants of the ongoing ImmuneRACE study and from 1,254 subjects provided by 6 global collaborators. A de-identified subject ID, COVID-19 status, age in years and sex were almost always included in the sample metadata. Where HLA class I and class II types were available, the types were taken from metadata supplied by the sample provider, not from assay-based typing. General findings and caveats noted by the study authors: How much clinical and demographic metadata was included differed by source and by participant, and the metadata was provided uncurated.

TCRbeta CDR3 regions were amplified from genomic DNA using the immunoSEQ Assay, a bias-controlled multiplex PCR. The source study handled its data this way. The number of nucleated cells in each sample was estimated from the amplification of reference gene primers within the assay. To quantify the absolute abundance of each unique TCRbeta CDR3 rearrangement, sequence reads were collapsed and filtered. Productive Simpson clonality was computed per sample as the square root of Simpson's diversity index over productive rearrangements. TCRdb retrieved this table from immuneACCESS and kept in-frame rearrangements only. Not all clones are present; in checked studies, unresolved V genes account for under half, and no reason is known for the remainder. Clonal size and the V and J genes are those of that table, whereas D and trimming came from the DNA. Within this sample are nearly 250,000 clones, with approximately 85% of them counted one time only. Approximately 6.2% of the sample belongs to the ten largest clones.

The receptor chain draws on TRBV30 and TRBJ1-2, with 10 junctional bases fitting TRBD1. The sequenced sample was peripheral blood. The sequence was collected from an elderly woman with COVID-19, enrolled during active disease. CDR3 region: CAWSVGQGLYPNGYTF. The DNA sequence is as follows: TGTGCCTGGAGTGTGGGACAGGGGCTATATCCGAATGGCTACACCTTC.